The rows below give T cell receptor beta chains drawn from one sample of a study of vaccination and CD4 T cells after COVID-19. Each CDR3 protein is one row after TCRdb ran MiXCR on the PCR reads. This sample has fewer than 15,000 distinct CDR3 sequences, with around 49% found just once. What these receptors recognize is not known. The specimen was CD4+ T cells from blood, cultured in vitro. Receptors originate from a human donor who had recovered from COVID-19. Both conserved end residues are part of each CDR3. The D gene is left open where the match is weak. Size is omitted from some rows. Given values are once, few, many or a class for expanded clones.

abundance	v_gene	d_gene	j_gene	CDR3nt	CDR3aa
.	TRBV2	TRBD2	TRBJ2-1	TGTGCCAGCAGCACTGTTAGCGGGATGTTTTACAATGAGCAGTTCTTC	CASSTVSGMFYNEQFF
.	TRBV2	.	TRBJ2-3	TGTGCCAGCAGTAAAGAGGCAGATACGCAGTATTTT	CASSKEADTQYF
medium-sized	TRBV27	TRBD1	TRBJ1-4	TGTGCCAGCAGTTCTCTACAGGGGCGTGAAAAACTGTTTTTT	CASSSLQGREKLFF
once	TRBV20-1	.	TRBJ2-7	TGCAGTGCCACCCAGGCTAGCTCCTACGAGCAGTACTTC	CSATQASSYEQYF
.	TRBV6-1	TRBD1	TRBJ2-4	TGTGCCAGCAGTGAGACAGGGCCCCAGGACATTCAGTACTTC	CASSETGPQDIQYF
few	TRBV7-9	.	TRBJ1-4	TGTGCCAGCAGCTCTCCCCCTACAGACGAAAAACTGTTTTTT	CASSSPPTDEKLFF
.	TRBV7-8	.	TRBJ2-5	TGTGCCAGCAGCCAGTTGGGGGGCCAGTACTTC	CASSQLGGQYF
few	TRBV2	.	TRBJ1-5	TGTGCCAGCAGTTGGGGACGGACTAGCAATCAGCCCCAGCATTTT	CASSWGRTSNQPQHF
few	TRBV28	TRBD1	TRBJ1-1	TGTGCCAGCAGTTCGCAGGGGGAGGTGGCTTTCTTT	CASSSQGEVAFF
once	TRBV18	TRBD1	TRBJ1-5	TGTGCCAGCTCGCGCGGGACAGGGGGTCAGCCCCAGCATTTT	CASSRGTGGQPQHF
.	TRBV11-3	TRBD2	TRBJ2-1	TGTGCCAGCAGCTTAGGTAGGCGGGAGAGGCGCGATGAGCAGTTCTTC	CASSLGRRERRDEQFF
.	TRBV19	.	TRBJ1-5	TGTGCCAGTAGTATAGATCACGGGTATCAGCCCCAGCATTTT	CASSIDHGYQPQHF
.	TRBV6-2/TRBV6-3	.	TRBJ1-3	TGTGCCAGCAGGAACCCACGACATGAAGGAAACACCATATATTTT	CASRNPRHEGNTIYF
.	TRBV7-8	TRBD1	TRBJ1-5	TGTGCCAGCAGCTCCGGACAGGGCAATAATCAGTCCCAGCATTTT	CASSSGQGNNQSQHF
.	TRBV6-1	.	TRBJ2-5	TGTGCCAGCAGCCACGCCGGGACCCAGTACTTC	CASSHAGTQYF
.	TRBV6-5	.	TRBJ1-4	TGTGCCAGCAGTTTCACAGGATTGGGGACTAATGAAAAACTGTTTTTT	CASSFTGLGTNEKLFF
few	TRBV6-1	.	TRBJ1-5	TGTGCCAGCTGGGCCCGGGGGTATGGCAATCAGCCCCAGCATTTT	CASWARGYGNQPQHF
.	TRBV2	TRBD2	TRBJ2-5	TGTGCCAGCAAGTCATCTAGCGGGCCCGAAGAGACCCAGTACTTC	CASKSSSGPEETQYF